This TCR beta chain emerged from a study of memory B cells and T cells in multiple sclerosis. Here immunoSEQ multiplex PCR was the method, and the copy in TCRdb shows in-frame clones only, minus some. The table shows fewer than 40,000 clones, with approximately 85% occurring only once. Comments on this clone: The antigen is undetermined.

V was pared by 0 bases and J by 4 bases, with 11 bases of the junction left unmatched. The CDR3 is made up of 18 amino acids. Germline CDR1 SGHDT, CDR2 YYEEEE. After stimulus-free culture, autoproliferating CFSE-dim and non-proliferating CFSE-high T cells were sequenced separately. Cultures began with fewer than 5.5x10^7 CFSE-labeled PBMCs, unstimulated for roughly seven days, with replicate wells pooled. J is TRBJ1-5 and V is TRBV5-6, with 9 bases matching TRBD1. The receptor's source is a human donor with multiple sclerosis. Material: PBMCs from blood kept in culture. CDR3 in amino acids: CASSLGTGVGKGNQPQHF. CDR3 in DNA: TGTGCCAGCAGCTTGGGGACAGGGGTGGGAAAAGGAAATCAGCCCCAGCATTTT.